These T cell receptor beta chains were read from a single sample in a study of T cells after yellow fever vaccination. TCRdb analysed the 5' RACE reads with MiXCR anew, one entry per CDR3 protein. Among a few hundred thousand distinct CDR3 sequences listed, over 10% were seen once. This specimen was CD4+ T cells sorted from PBMCs, taken 45 days after the yellow fever booster vaccination. These receptors originate from a young man who received the YFV17D yellow fever vaccine. The CDR3 runs from the conserved cysteine through the conserved F or W.

TRBV20-1	TRBJ1-2	CSARDRSHGYTF
TRBV6-1	TRBJ1-1	CASTGTQNTEAFF
TRBV5-1	TRBJ2-7	CASSVQTSSYEQYF
TRBV6-5	TRBJ1-3	CASSYSTGAGNTIYF
TRBV9	TRBJ2-1	CASREGGSVGEQFF
TRBV5-1	TRBJ2-5	CASSLGTSGETQYF
TRBV29-1	TRBJ2-1	CSVSQNYNEQFF
TRBV5-4	TRBJ2-2	CASSLAQATGELFF
TRBV5-4	TRBJ2-7	CASSDFTSGYYEQYF
TRBV12-3/TRBV12-4	TRBJ2-1	CASSPREGTNEQFF
TRBV28	TRBJ1-4	CASNYGGLVREKLFF
TRBV5-1	TRBJ2-6	CASSLSSGPAGANVLTF
TRBV7-2	TRBJ2-5	CASSIFRGNRETQYF
TRBV7-2	TRBJ2-1	CASSRRGPPSEQFF
TRBV28	TRBJ2-7	CASSLWGDRQYF
TRBV5-1	TRBJ2-7	CASSFDGSLAYEQYF
TRBV4-1	TRBJ2-4	CASSQPSGGAKNIQYF
TRBV20-1	TRBJ1-5	CSAARDSLNQPQHF
TRBV7-8	TRBJ2-3	CASSLAVGRTWSTDTQYF
TRBV7-2	TRBJ2-1	CASSETLSEQFF
TRBV7-9	TRBJ2-7	CASSIPGGNLYEQYF
TRBV18	TRBJ1-1	CASSLSGATEAFF
TRBV20-1	TRBJ1-5	CSARRGGNQPQHF
TRBV28	TRBJ2-1	CASSFQREAVF
TRBV15	TRBJ2-6	CATMSSGANVLTF
TRBV10-3	TRBJ2-3	CAILVRSRVGDTQYF
TRBV29-1	TRBJ2-2	CSSRVGGELFF
TRBV4-1	TRBJ2-7	CASSQVAESEYEQYF
TRBV5-1	TRBJ2-7	CARPRQGVGSSYEQYF
TRBV4-2	TRBJ1-4	CASSLGPPQTNEKLFF
TRBV29-1	TRBJ2-3	CSVPRSGGADTQYF
TRBV10-3	TRBJ1-5	CAISTGVAQPQHF
TRBV20-1	TRBJ1-6	CSARKTQGPNSPLHF
TRBV6-1	TRBJ1-2	CASSEARDRFYTF
TRBV7-7	TRBJ2-5	CASSQTSGSIVETQYF
TRBV19	TRBJ2-5	CASPYSGRIGEETQYF
TRBV20-1	TRBJ2-3	CSAPNTGDTQYF
TRBV6-1	TRBJ1-6	CASSARRQNNSPLHF
TRBV20-1	TRBJ2-1	CSATGHDNEQFF
TRBV7-2	TRBJ2-3	CASSPRLGTDTQYF
TRBV4-3	TRBJ2-7	CASSQAWGTKSYEQYF
TRBV10-3	TRBJ2-5	CATKSSGEETQYF
TRBV6-9	TRBJ2-3	CASTAAGAGLDTQYF
TRBV7-2	TRBJ1-1	CASSYRGEAFF
TRBV27	TRBJ1-4	CASSLLSGGNEKLFF
TRBV5-5	TRBJ2-7	CASSGEGGFGFEQYF
TRBV6-1	TRBJ2-7	CASRTSGSTEQYF
TRBV10-3	TRBJ2-5	CAISESLAGVQETQYF
TRBV20-1	TRBJ1-6	CSARTGRGRPSPLHF
TRBV6-1	TRBJ1-2	CASSEGARGYGYTF
TRBV20-1	TRBJ2-1	CSARVPARNEQFF